These T cell receptor beta chains were read from a single sample in a study of T cells in Graves' hyperthyroidism and ophthalmopathy. TCRdb called the multiplex PCR reads again in MiXCR, with one record for every CDR3 protein. This sample carries about 560,000 distinct CDR3 sequences, over 15% of them seen once, and the ten largest clones take 15% to 20%. Sequencing used blood. These TCRs come from a young woman with Graves' hyperthyroidism. The conserved cysteine and the conserved F or W are not part of the CDR3 here. The D gene is left open where the match is weak.

TRBV24-1,TRBJ2-3,.,ATSGTSTDTQY
TRBV18,TRBJ2-5,.,ASSPTRGETQY
TRBV5-1,TRBJ2-5,TRBD2,ASSLRTSGQQETQY
TRBV20-1,TRBJ1-5,TRBD1,SACDRGEQPQH
TRBV6-2/TRBV6-3,TRBJ2-7,.,ASKPRRANYRNEQY
TRBV20-1,TRBJ1-5,TRBD1,SAAGGYNQPQH
TRBV28,TRBJ2-7,.,ASSPVSYEQY
TRBV20-1,TRBJ1-6,TRBD1,SAFYRGRSYNSPLH
TRBV12-3/TRBV12-4,TRBJ2-7,TRBD2,ASSFTSGGLGQY
TRBV5-1,TRBJ1-2,.,ASSFGRGGGNYGYT
TRBV5-1,TRBJ2-7,.,ASSGELPYEQY
TRBV2,TRBJ1-4,.,ASSRQPTNEKLF
TRBV4-1,TRBJ2-1,.,ASSQERINEQF
TRBV6-2/TRBV6-3,TRBJ2-3,TRBD2,ASSPGTSATDTQY
TRBV19,TRBJ1-1,.,ASSHGNRYTEAF
TRBV6-8,TRBJ2-3,TRBD2,ASGGREGRDTQY
TRBV20-1,TRBJ2-3,TRBD2,SPSGGGAGDTQY
TRBV15,TRBJ1-6,TRBD1,ATSSGDRGYSPLH
TRBV29-1,TRBJ1-4,.,SVLAEKLF
TRBV19,TRBJ2-7,.,ASSISSGTTYEQY
TRBV7-2,TRBJ2-3,TRBD2,ASSQVVWRGGADTQY
TRBV9,TRBJ2-5,.,ASSVVLSGRAQETQY
TRBV4-3,TRBJ1-1,.,ASSQDWGGLAF
TRBV5-1,TRBJ2-5,.,ASSLGPGSETQY
TRBV24-1,TRBJ1-2,TRBD1,ATSPTGTGTYGYT
TRBV5-1,TRBJ2-2,TRBD2,ASSLGRLAGTGELF
TRBV29-1,TRBJ2-1,.,SVGVNEQF
TRBV6-9,TRBJ2-3,TRBD2,ASSSTSGVGADTQY
TRBV2,TRBJ2-7,.,ASIEGYEQY
TRBV5-1,TRBJ2-5,.,ASSPEAAGTQY
TRBV24-1,TRBJ2-3,.,ATSDFGDAPGDTQY
TRBV29-1,TRBJ2-2,.,SVEDPRAGNTGELF
TRBV11-2,TRBJ1-1,TRBD1,ASSFMTTGWDAEAF
TRBV12-3/TRBV12-4,TRBJ1-1,.,ASSKPTGTVTEAF
TRBV6-6,TRBJ2-2,.,ASSYSDGTGELF
TRBV27,TRBJ1-1,TRBD1,ASSVTGGDTEAF
TRBV6-5,TRBJ1-1,.,ASSYGTGPKSYAF
TRBV6-1,TRBJ2-6,.,ASHGQKTSGANVLT
TRBV12-3/TRBV12-4,.,.,ASSLRGYEQF
TRBV7-9,TRBJ2-7,.,ASSPTQGVSYEQY
TRBV5-6,TRBJ1-2,.,ASTRGYGGYGYT
TRBV28,TRBJ1-5,TRBD1,ASMRTGIGSNQPQH
TRBV18,TRBJ2-7,.,ASSPSDGRSYEQY
TRBV9,TRBJ1-2,.,ASSVAPGGYT
TRBV5-1,TRBJ1-1,.,ASSPETANTEAF